This T cell receptor beta chain is from a study of blood T cell repertoires in COVID-19. Which cohort a participant joined came from the clinical history participants gave. Recovered status applied to Cohort 3 donors who had two consecutive negative PCRs. It also applied to those with clearance or with symptom resolution. Germline CDR1 reads LNHNV; CDR2 reads YYDKDF (reference sequence). Trimming pared 5 bases from V and 0 bases from J, leaving 8 bases between. This CDR3 is 13 amino acids long. In the authors' methods: Amplification of reference gene primers provided the estimated nucleated cell counts. Method: immunoSEQ multiplex PCR; TCRdb's copy keeps in-frame clones and lacks some. For V, J and clone size, that table is used; D and trimming come from the DNA. The sample consists of 200,000 to 250,000 clones, roughly four fifths of them appearing once.

This chain joins TRBV15 and TRBJ2-7; D gene uncertain. This receptor was obtained from a man aged 40-49 years who had recovered from COVID-19. Sequenced input: PBMCs or T cells enriched from blood (not recorded which). The CDR3 DNA reads as TGTGCCACCAGCGAGGTGGACTCCTACGAGCAGTACTTC. Encoded protein: CATSEVDSYEQYF.